Presented here are 32 T cell receptor beta chains from one specimen sequenced in a study of cytomegalovirus exposure and HLA in healthy donors. Primers: 60 Vbeta forward and 13 Jbeta reverse. Assay used: immunoSEQ multiplex PCR; TCRdb lists only in-frame clones, some missing. The sample lists about 170,000 clones; 80% were seen once. The sequenced material came from PBMCs. The receptors come from a woman in her 50s in good health and CMV-seropositive.

The rearrangement uses TRBV7-2 and TRBJ1-2, with TRBD1 matching 7 bases. J lost 8 bases, V lost 5 bases, and 14 bases had no gene match. Per the germline V gene, CDR1 is SGHTA and CDR2 is FQGNSA. The CDR3 has 15 residues. CDR3 coding DNA: TGTGCCAGCAGCCTCCTACAGGGGACCGCGGGCGGCTACACCTTC. It encodes CASSLLQGTAGGYTF.

The chain uses TRBV28 and TRBJ2-7; D perhaps matches TRBD2 (5 bases). From germline, CDR1 is MDHEN and CDR2 SYDVKM. The CDR3 extends over 11 amino acids. V was clipped by 3 bases and J by 10 bases, with 10 bases between them. The CDR3 sequence: CASSFRGLQYF. The CDR3 nucleotides read TGTGCCAGCAGTTTTCGAGGACTTCAGTACTTC. Based on the CDR3 plus reference TRBV28 and TRBJ2-7, the full variable domain is DVKVTQSSRYLVKRTGEKVFLECVQDMDHENMFWYRQDPGLGLRLIYFSYDVKMKEKGDIPEGYSVSREKKERFSLILESASTNQTSMYLCASSFRGLQYFGPGTRLTVT.

The chain has TRBV7-6 and TRBJ2-7; 9 nucleotides match TRBD2. The CDR3 is made up of 15 amino acids. The V gene's germline CDR1 is SGHVS and CDR2 FNYEAQ. The trim removed 4 bases at V and 3 bases at J, leaving 7 bases unmatched. The CDR3 spells CASSSGRGGRYEQYF. CDR3 DNA sequence: TGTGCCAGCAGCTCGGGGCGGGGGGGCCGCTACGAGCAGTACTTC.

Turning to this clone: The sample holds other DNA sequences that translate to the same CDR3. The V and J genes are TRBV6-6 and TRBJ1-1; D remains ambiguous. Germline assignment: CDR1 MNHNY and CDR2 SVGAGI (reference sequence). The CDR3 sequence is 13 residues long. V was cut by 5 bases and J by 2 bases, with 9 bases left in between. Here the CDR3 DNA reads TGTGCCAGCAGTCCCGCTGGCAACACTGAAGCTTTCTTT. This codes for CASSPAGNTEAFF.

The chain couples TRBV4-3 to TRBJ1-4; TRBD1 matches at 8 bases. The CDR3 sequence is 17 residues long. From germline, CDR1 is LGHNA and CDR2 YSLEER. Trimming removed 0 bases from V and 8 bases from J; junction bases left unmatched: 11. The CDR3 reads CASSQDSSDREGEKLFF. CDR3 bases: TGCGCCAGCAGCCAAGATTCTTCGGACAGGGAGGGGGAAAAACTGTTTTTT.

This chain joins TRBV10-2 and TRBJ2-4; TRBD2 aligns across 7 bases. Germline lookup yields CDR1 WSHSY and CDR2 SAAADI. There are 13 residues in the CDR3. Losses at the gene ends were 2 bases for V and 12 bases for J; bases not matched to a gene: 7. This CDR3 is CASSEVQTGGQYF. The CDR3, as DNA: TGCGCCAGCAGTGAGGTCCAGACGGGAGGTCAGTACTTC.

The rearrangement links TRBV5-1 to TRBJ2-1; D not resolved. The CDR3 covers 14 residues. Looked up from germline, CDR1 is SGHRS and CDR2 is YFSETQ. The V and J ends lost 0 bases and 9 bases respectively, with 13 bases between them. In DNA, the CDR3 is TGCGCCAGCAGCTTGGAAACCCTTCGCGGTGAGCAGTTCTTC. It encodes CASSLETLRGEQFF.

The J gene is TRBJ2-7, the V gene TRBV4-3; 10 nucleotides align to TRBD1. The CDR3 contains 14 residues. The junction had 8 bases not matched to a gene; V was cut back by 0 bases and J by 12 bases. Germline CDR1 is LGHNA and CDR2 is YSLEER. The CDR3 region has the DNA TGCGCCAGCAGCCAAGATCGCGGGGACAGGGGTCCGTACTTC. Its protein is CASSQDRGDRGPYF.

The chain couples TRBV4-1 to TRBJ2-3; 9 nucleotides match TRBD2. CDR1 MGHRA and CDR2 YSYEKL come from the germline V gene. The CDR3 has 16 amino acids. The V and J ends lost 1 base and 2 bases, in that order; junction bases with no gene match: 4. The CDR3 loop reads CASSQAERGATDTQYF. CDR3 coding DNA: TGCGCCAGCAGCCAAGCTGAGCGGGGGGCCACAGATACGCAGTATTTT.

The chain recombines TRBV30 with TRBJ2-5; a weak D match, TRBD2 (6 bases). CDR3 length: 14 residues. Trimming took 5 bases from V and 4 from J, leaving 17 bases between them. Germline-derived CDR1 and CDR2 are GTSNPN and SVGIG (reference sequence). CDR3 bases: TGTGCCTGGGGGGTTAGGCGGCGGGGAGAGACCCAGTACTTC. This codes for CAWGVRRRGETQYF. Together with reference TRBV30 and TRBJ2-5, the CDR3 gives the full variable domain: SQTIHQWPATLVQPVGSPLSLECTVEGTSNPNLYWYRQAAGRGLQLLFYSVGIGQISSEVPQNLSASRPQDRQFILSSKKLLLSDSGFYLCAWGVRRRGETQYFGPGTRLLVL.

This clone has more than one count but fewer than ten. The rearrangement joins TRBV11-2 to TRBJ2-5; possibly TRBD2 for D (7 bases). Trimming pared 5 bases from V and 5 bases from J, leaving 24 bases between. The CDR3 totals 17 residues. Germline-derived CDR1 and CDR2 are SGHAT and FQNNGV. Here the CDR3 reads CASSEAWGGLSEETQYF. Written as DNA, the CDR3 is TGTGCCAGCAGCGAAGCATGGGGGGGCCTTTCGGAGGAGACCCAGTACTTC.

V is TRBV18 and J is TRBJ1-5; TRBD1 aligns across 7 bases. Germline V gene lookup returns CDR1 KGHSH and CDR2 LQKENI. J was trimmed by 5 bases and V by 10 bases; bases with no gene match: 8. This CDR3 spans 13 amino acids. CDR3 nucleotide sequence: TGTGCCACCCAGACAGGGATCGATCAGCCCCAGCATTTT. It yields the protein CATQTGIDQPQHF.

The chain employs TRBV19 and TRBJ1-5, with TRBD1 matching over 7 bases. With 7 bases clipped from V and 7 bases from J, the junction kept 13 bases outside the gene matches. The CDR3 is 15 amino acids. Germline loops: CDR1 LNHDA, CDR2 SQIVND (reference sequence). CDR3 coding DNA: TGTGCCAGTAAGGCCCTAAAGGGGGCGGGACAGCCCCAGCATTTT. It encodes CASKALKGAGQPQHF.

V and J are TRBV4-1 and TRBJ2-1; 7 positions agree with TRBD2. This CDR3 is built from 16 residues. Germline lookup yields CDR1 MGHRA and CDR2 YSYEKL. V was pared by 4 bases and J by 4 bases, with 10 bases of the junction left unmatched. DNA for the CDR3: TGCGCCAGCAGCCCCCTCGGGCGGGAGATTTACAATGAGCAGTTCTTC. It encodes CASSPLGREIYNEQFF.

The chain combines TRBV2 with TRBJ2-7; 7 bases match TRBD1. There are 12 residues in the CDR3. Germline V gene lookup returns CDR1 SNHLY and CDR2 FYNNEI. V was pared by 8 bases and J by 7 bases, with 8 bases of the junction left unmatched. The CDR3 coding sequence is TGTGCCAGCGAGTCAGGGGGATGGGAGCAGTACTTC. Translation gives CASESGGWEQYF.

This clone was counted a single time. The chain carries TRBV19 and TRBJ2-2; no reliable D call. V was cut by 3 bases and J by 5 bases, with 7 bases left in between. The CDR3 runs 13 residues. CDR1 and CDR2 from the germline V gene are LNHDA and SQIVND (reference sequence). The chain's CDR3 is CASSIDLTGELFF. DNA for the CDR3: TGTGCCAGTAGTATTGACTTGACCGGGGAGCTGTTTTTT.

The gene calls are TRBV28 and TRBJ2-7; TRBD2 aligns across 10 bases. J lost 2 bases, V lost 5 bases, and 3 bases had no gene match. Germline V gives CDR1 MDHEN, CDR2 SYDVKM. CDR3 length: 14 amino acids. The CDR3 here is CASSHGTSAYEQYF. The CDR3 nucleotides are TGTGCCAGCAGTCACGGGACTAGCGCCTACGAGCAGTACTTC.

Note on this clone: The sample carries other DNA sequences with the same CDR3. The genes are TRBV6-5 and TRBJ2-3, with D unclear. This CDR3 comprises 13 residues. Trimming shortened V by 2 bases and J by 1 base, and 4 bases separated the two germline ends. Germline V gene lookup returns CDR1 MNHEY and CDR2 SVGAGI. The CDR3, as DNA: TGTGCCAGCAGTTACCCCGGCACAGATACGCAGTATTTT. It specifies CASSYPGTDTQYF.

The chain links TRBV14 to TRBJ2-1, with D perhaps matching TRBD2 (6 bases). From germline, CDR1 is SGHDN and CDR2 FVKESK. The V and J ends lost 0 bases and 4 bases respectively, with 10 bases between them. CDR3 length: 15 residues. CDR3 protein: CASSQEVAVYNEQFF. The CDR3 DNA reads as TGTGCCAGCAGCCAAGAGGTAGCGGTTTACAATGAGCAGTTCTTC.

The gene calls are TRBV28 and TRBJ2-7, with D perhaps matching TRBD2 (5 bases). CDR3 size: 12 residues. The ends were cut back, 10 bases at V and 3 bases at J, with 13 bases in the middle. Germline CDR1 reads MDHEN; CDR2 reads SYDVKM. The CDR3 loop reads CAKRWAGYEQYF. In DNA, the CDR3 is TGTGCCAAGAGGTGGGCGGGCTACGAGCAGTACTTC.

V usage is TRBV5-4 and J usage is TRBJ2-7; D not certain. The CDR3 is 14 residues long. V was shortened by 1 base and J by 0 bases, with 8 bases between the two germline ends. The germline gives CDR1 SGHNT, CDR2 YYREEE (reference sequence). Here the CDR3 DNA reads TGTGCCAGCAGCTTGTCTCCAGACTCCTACGAGCAGTACTTC. Translated: CASSLSPDSYEQYF.

The rearrangement uses TRBV15 and TRBJ1-2; D not resolved. The germline CDR1 and CDR2 sequences are LNHNV and YYDKDF (reference sequence). V shed 2 bases and J shed 8 bases, with 21 bases lying between them. The CDR3 is 16 residues long. For the CDR3, the DNA is TGTGCCACCAGCAGAACCGTTTGGGCCTTCCCCGTGGGCTACACCTTC. The encoded protein is CATSRTVWAFPVGYTF.

The J gene is TRBJ1-2, the V gene TRBV5-4; 8 bases line up with TRBD1. With 4 bases clipped from V and 4 bases from J, the junction kept 15 bases outside the gene matches. The CDR3 runs 17 residues. Germline-derived CDR1 and CDR2 are SGHNT and YYREEE (reference sequence). The CDR3 reads CASSTSAGGGWGYGYTF. CDR3 sequence (DNA): TGTGCCAGCAGCACTAGTGCAGGGGGCGGGTGGGGCTATGGCTACACCTTC.

This clone appeared once. The gene calls are TRBV4-2 and TRBJ1-2; TRBD1 might be the D (5 bases). Looked up from germline, CDR1 is LGHNA and CDR2 is YNFKEQ. The V end lost 2 bases, the J end lost 0 bases, and 7 bases lay between the germline ends. This CDR3 is 14 amino acids long. The chain's CDR3 is CASSQTRANYGYTF. DNA for the CDR3: TGTGCCAGCAGCCAAACCAGGGCTAACTATGGCTACACCTTC.

This clone was counted a single time. The chain uses TRBV27 and TRBJ2-5; D is possibly TRBD2 (6 bases). The DNA end is more similar to TRBJ2-7, so the J call may be wrong. The germline gives CDR1 MNHEY, CDR2 SMNVEV (reference sequence). CDR3 length equals 17 residues. The DNA of the CDR3 is TGTGCCAGCAGTATGAACCTTCGGGGGAAGGGTCTCTACGAGCAGTACTTC. It specifies CASSMNLRGKGLYEQYF.

The rearrangement uses TRBV11-2 and TRBJ2-1, with 13 bases lining up with TRBD2. Germline V lookup: CDR1 SGHAT, CDR2 FQNNGV. Trimming took 4 bases from V and 3 from J; bases not matched to a gene: 6. This CDR3 spans 17 amino acids. The CDR3 is CASSSTSGGAFYNEQFF. In DNA, the CDR3 is TGTGCCAGCAGCTCCACTAGCGGGGGGGCGTTCTACAATGAGCAGTTCTTC.

This chain joins TRBV29-1 and TRBJ2-5, with D perhaps matching TRBD1 (5 bases). The V end lost 3 bases, the J end lost 4 bases, and 9 bases lay between the germline ends. Germline CDR1 and CDR2: SQVTM and ANQGSEA. The CDR3 is 12 residues long. CDR3 in DNA: TGCAGCGTTGAGACAGTAGGAGAGACCCAGTACTTC. Protein: CSVETVGETQYF.

This chain joins TRBV19 and TRBJ2-5, with D tentatively TRBD2 (5 bases). The CDR3 totals 15 residues. In germline, CDR1 is LNHDA, CDR2 SQIVND (reference sequence). Trimming pared 3 bases from V and 4 bases from J, leaving 15 bases between. CDR3 amino acids: CASSIGDRRAETQYF. The CDR3 DNA reads TGTGCCAGTAGTATCGGGGATCGGCGGGCAGAGACCCAGTACTTC.

The rearrangement uses TRBV19 and TRBJ1-5; 9 positions match TRBD1. CDR1 and CDR2 from the germline V gene are LNHDA and SQIVND (reference sequence). The CDR3 extends over 13 amino acids. V lost 5 bases and J lost 7; bases outside the gene matches: 3. The CDR3 DNA reads TGTGCCAGTAGTGAGGGACAGGGACAGCCCCAGCATTTT. This encodes CASSEGQGQPQHF.

The V and J genes are TRBV4-2 and TRBJ2-7; 12 bases fit TRBD2. Germline CDR1 reads LGHNA; CDR2 reads YNFKEQ. V was pared by 0 bases and J by 2 bases, with 2 bases of the junction left unmatched. The CDR3 is 16 amino acids. The CDR3 sequence: CASSQEPSGRAYEQYF. The CDR3 nucleotides read TGTGCCAGCAGCCAAGAGCCTAGCGGGAGGGCCTACGAGCAGTACTTC.

The chain recombines TRBV29-1 with TRBJ1-2; 9 bases map to TRBD1. Germline assignment: CDR1 SQVTM and CDR2 ANQGSEA. V was clipped by 4 bases and J by 7 bases; unmatched bases: 7. The CDR3 has 13 residues. This CDR3 is CSVAWTGEGGYTF. The CDR3 bases are TGCAGCGTTGCCTGGACAGGGGAGGGTGGCTACACCTTC.

V is TRBV29-1 and J is TRBJ2-1, with 7 bases lining up with TRBD1. CDR1 SQVTM and CDR2 ANQGSEA come from the germline V gene. V lost 0 bases and J lost 5; bases outside the gene matches: 4. The CDR3 totals 14 residues. This CDR3 reads CSVEEQGVDNEQFF. The CDR3 region has the DNA TGCAGCGTTGAAGAGCAGGGGGTAGACAATGAGCAGTTCTTC.